This TCR beta chain is from a study of T cell responses to AZD1222 COVID-19 vaccine. Overall study results and limits: Donors were largely white British and mainly female; clonal diversity was possibly underestimated. Receipt of two AZD1222 doses was followed by a rise in Spike-specific TCR breadth and depth.

Notes on this clone: Its antigen is as yet unknown.

The table came from immunoSEQ multiplex PCR; TCRdb's copy has only in-frame clones and leaves some out. The profile shows 120,000 or so clones, roughly nine tenths of them singletons. Germline assignment: CDR1 MNHEY and CDR2 SVGAGI. This CDR3 has 15 residues. The trim removed 5 bases at V and 6 bases at J, leaving 10 bases unmatched. The rearrangement links TRBV6-5 to TRBJ1-5, with TRBD1 matching 7 bases. This clonotype originated in an adult in good health. The specimen comprised peripheral blood, sampled on day 0 of AZD1222 vaccination. The CDR3 spells CASSPTGSSGQPQHF. In DNA form, the CDR3 reads TGTGCCAGCAGTCCGACAGGGAGTAGCGGTCAGCCCCAGCATTTT.